Detailed here is one T cell receptor beta chain. It differs at one base from a far larger clone, so likely a read error. These data belong to a study of CXCR3 chemokines and chemotherapy response in bladder cancer. TCRdb recomputed calls from the PCR reads with MiXCR, one row per CDR3 protein. Of 8,000 to 10,000 distinct CDR3 sequences listed, more than 20% are singletons. The length of the CDR3 is 13 residues. Between the trimmed V and J ends, which lost 5 bases and 9 bases, there was a span of 14 bases. Germline lookup yields CDR1 MNHNY and CDR2 SVGAGI (reference sequence). This sequence was found in a human donor with bladder cancer that did not respond to neoadjuvant chemotherapy. The rearrangement links TRBV6-6 to TRBJ2-1; D is perhaps TRBD2 (7 bases). Sampling was done from a patient whose treatment included neoadjuvant chemotherapy. The chain's CDR3 is CASSEGGVGEQFF. As DNA, the CDR3 is TGTGCCAGCAGTGAAGGGGGGGTAGGTGAGCAGTTCTTC.